This note documents a single TCR beta chain sequence. The sample belongs to a study of blood T cells in healthy people across ages. A second PCR, run for roughly 7 to 11 cycles, used a sample-barcoded 5' primer plus a J-beta primer mix. Each CDR3 protein is one row after TCRdb ran MiXCR on the 5' RACE reads. The sample holds over 700,000 distinct CDR3 sequences; about 25% are singletons and the top ten take around 9.2%. Russia was home to the donors, healthy Caucasian individuals aged about 6 to 90. Investigators took ten milliliters of peripheral blood from every donor. This CDR3 has 12 residues. In germline, CDR1 is SGDLS, CDR2 YYNGEE. The V end lost 6 bases, the J end lost 3 bases, and 8 bases lay between the germline ends. The sample also formed part of further work on T cells of mothers and their children. As that report states: Pairs that are related and pairs that are unrelated have TCR recombination output shaped similarly by thymic selection.

The sample taken for sequencing was blood. The V and J genes are TRBV9 and TRBJ2-3, with a tentative D call TRBD1 (6 bases). The clonotype was recovered from a boy between 10 and 17 years old in good health. The CDR3 loop is CASKGETDTQYF. As DNA, the CDR3 is TGTGCCAGCAAGGGGGAGACAGATACGCAGTATTTT. The full variable domain, rest sourced from reference TRBV9 and TRBJ2-3, is DSGVTQTPKHLITATGQRVTLRCSPRSGDLSVYWYQQSLDQGLQFLIQYYNGEERAKGNILERFSAQQFPDLHSELNLSSLELGDSALYFCASKGETDTQYFGPGTRLTVL.